The next 7 T cell receptor beta chains were all read from a single sample in a study of control samples from healthy donors and cancer patients. The method was immunoSEQ multiplex PCR; TCRdb's version includes in-frame clones alone and lacks a portion of them. The table shows about 150,000 clones, with around 95% occurring only once. Sequences were obtained from blood. These receptors all stem from a man aged 35-49 years in good health.

The CDR3 protein is CASSGSSGANVLTF. CDR3 in DNA: TGTGCCAGCAGCGGTAGCTCTGGGGCCAACGTCCTGACTTTC. This chain uses TRBV9 with TRBJ2-6; D gene ambiguous. V was trimmed by 3 bases and J by 0 bases, leaving 4 bases between them. This CDR3 comprises 14 residues. The germline V gene has CDR1 SGDLS and CDR2 YYNGEE.

The rearrangement uses TRBV30 and TRBJ2-5; TRBD2 might be the D (6 bases). V lost 0 bases and J 2 bases, leaving 7 bases between the germline ends. In germline, CDR1 is GTSNPN, CDR2 SVGIG (reference sequence). CDR3 length: 13 residues. CDR3 protein: CAWSVEGQETQYF. The CDR3 DNA follows: TGTGCCTGGAGTGTGGAGGGGCAAGAGACCCAGTACTTC.

The genes are TRBV5-1 and TRBJ2-7; D may correspond to TRBD1 or TRBD2 (7 bases each). The CDR3 is 15 residues long. V shed 4 bases and J shed 7 bases, with 21 bases lying between them. Per germline, CDR1 SGHRS and CDR2 YFSETQ. The chain's CDR3 is CASSLSGTAPTEQYF. CDR3 nucleotides: TGCGCCAGCAGCCTCAGCGGGACAGCGCCTACGGAGCAGTACTTC.

This sequence joins TRBV5-1 and TRBJ2-3, with 9 bases identical to TRBD2. The length of the CDR3 is 18 residues. CDR1 and CDR2 from the germline V gene are SGHRS and YFSETQ. V was clipped by 4 bases and J by 10 bases; unmatched bases: 22. The CDR3: CASSPRAGGGRARGSQYF. DNA for the CDR3: TGCGCCAGCAGCCCCCGAGCGGGGGGCGGAAGGGCCCGTGGATCGCAGTATTTT.

The chain uses TRBV9 and TRBJ1-6; 8 nucleotides align to TRBD1. CDR3 size: 15 residues. The germline V gene encodes CDR1 SGDLS and CDR2 YYNGEE. Losses at the gene ends were 3 bases for V and 7 bases for J; bases not matched to a gene: 6. The CDR3 here is CASSGTGRDNSPLHF. The CDR3 DNA reads as TGTGCCAGCAGCGGGACAGGGAGGGACAATTCACCCCTCCACTTT.

This chain links TRBV29-1 with TRBJ1-1; D not certain. Trimming shortened V by 0 bases and J by 8 bases, and 19 bases separated the two germline ends. Looked up from germline, CDR1 is SQVTM and CDR2 is ANQGSEA. CDR3 length: 15 residues. Here the CDR3 reads CSVEDRYGFSLEAFF. The DNA of the CDR3 is TGCAGCGTTGAAGATCGGTACGGCTTCTCCTTGGAAGCTTTCTTT.

This chain uses TRBV6-2 or TRBV6-3 with TRBJ2-2; D uncertain. Germline values: CDR1 MNHEY, CDR2 SVGEGT. The germline V and J ends were trimmed by 2 bases and 6 bases, with 7 bases remaining between them. The CDR3 consists of 13 residues. CDR3 sequence (DNA): TGTGCCAGCAGTTACACGAAGCCCGGGGAGCTGTTTTTT. Translation gives CASSYTKPGELFF.